This TCR beta chain was documented in a study of blood T cell repertoires in COVID-19 (dated by TCRdb to 2020 to 2022). With respect to the entire study: Collaborator samples came from the United States, Italy and Spain and covered acute and convalescent phases of COVID-19. The dataset comprised deeply sampled blood TCRbeta repertoires from subjects exposed to, actively infected with, or recovered from COVID-19. The repertoires were made available in a free public database intended to serve as a resource for research on the immune response to SARS-CoV-2. The prospective study material was composed of cDNA or gDNA derived from T cells, B-cell-depleted T cells, or PBMCs. Nearly every sample came with metadata listing a de-identified subject ID, COVID-19 status, age in years and sex. The samples were drawn from two sources: the first 160 participants of the ongoing ImmuneRACE study, and approximately 1,300 subjects contributed by 6 global collaborators. Where HLA class I and class II types were available, the types were taken from metadata supplied by the sample provider, not from assay-based typing.

The immunoSEQ Assay, a bias-controlled multiplex PCR, was used to amplify TCRbeta CDR3 regions from genomic DNA. In the paper's pipeline: Within the assay, amplification of reference gene primers was used to estimate how many nucleated cells each sample contained. To quantify the absolute abundance of each unique TCRbeta CDR3 rearrangement, sequence reads were collapsed and filtered. For each sample, productive Simpson clonality was calculated by taking the square root of Simpson's diversity index across productive rearrangements. In TCRdb, the immuneACCESS table is reduced to in-frame sequences with V and J assigned. These tables do not hold every clone; where another copy was compared, an unresolved V gene accounts for under half, and the others remain unexplained. V and J calls and clone size are copied from that table; D and trimming were computed from the DNA. A total of about 290,000 clones appear in this sample, approximately 88% of them only once. 1.7% of the sample lies in the top ten.

Including the terminal cysteine and phenylalanine, the CDR3 comprises 14 residues. Just the 42-base CDR3 DNA is kept, in frame starting at base 1. V is shortened by 0 bases, J by 0 bases, and the region joining them spans 5 bases. CDR1 and CDR2, per the germline V gene, are SGHAT and FQNNGV. In regard to this clone: The target of this receptor is not known. No much larger clone is present one base from it, and per-base qualities are unavailable.

The investigation overall reported the following: The amount of clinical and demographic metadata varied by source and participant and was provided uncurated.

Participants in the prospective study were aged roughly 18 to 95 years, lived in more than 20 United States geographic areas, and enrolled through a virtual design. In the prospective study, participants were assigned to cohorts based on the clinical history participants reported in a screening survey and a study questionnaire. ImmuneRACE Cohort 3 recovered participants were defined by two consecutive negative NP/OP PCR tests, healthcare professional clearance, or symptom resolution. In the prospective study, whole blood, serum and a nasopharyngeal or oropharyngeal swab were collected from each participant by mobile phlebotomists. Additional blood draws and questionnaires over an approximately 2-month period could optionally be provided by prospective study participants. Before DNA extraction, prospective study blood samples were shipped either frozen or at room temperature.

Input material: PBMCs or T cells enriched from blood (not recorded which). The chain is made from TRBV11-2 and TRBJ1-1; the D gene cannot be resolved reliably. This receptor was identified in a woman aged 40 to 50 who had recovered from COVID-19. The CDR3 protein is CASSLEQLNTEAFF. The sequenced DNA: TGTGCCAGCAGCTTAGAACAGCTGAACACTGAAGCTTTCTTT.